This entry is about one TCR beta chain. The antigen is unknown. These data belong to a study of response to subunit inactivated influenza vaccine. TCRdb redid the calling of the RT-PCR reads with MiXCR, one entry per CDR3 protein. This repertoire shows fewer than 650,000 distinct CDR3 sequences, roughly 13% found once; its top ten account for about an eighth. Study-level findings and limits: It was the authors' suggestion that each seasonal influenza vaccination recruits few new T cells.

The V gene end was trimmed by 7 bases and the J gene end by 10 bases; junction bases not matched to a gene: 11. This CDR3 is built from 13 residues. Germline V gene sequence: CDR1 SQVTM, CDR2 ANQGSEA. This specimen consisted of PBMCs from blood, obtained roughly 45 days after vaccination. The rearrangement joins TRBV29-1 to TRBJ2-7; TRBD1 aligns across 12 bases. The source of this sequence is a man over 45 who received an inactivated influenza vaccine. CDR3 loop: CSATGTGGVKQYF. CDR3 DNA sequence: TGCAGCGCCACCGGGACAGGGGGCGTGAAACAGTACTTC.